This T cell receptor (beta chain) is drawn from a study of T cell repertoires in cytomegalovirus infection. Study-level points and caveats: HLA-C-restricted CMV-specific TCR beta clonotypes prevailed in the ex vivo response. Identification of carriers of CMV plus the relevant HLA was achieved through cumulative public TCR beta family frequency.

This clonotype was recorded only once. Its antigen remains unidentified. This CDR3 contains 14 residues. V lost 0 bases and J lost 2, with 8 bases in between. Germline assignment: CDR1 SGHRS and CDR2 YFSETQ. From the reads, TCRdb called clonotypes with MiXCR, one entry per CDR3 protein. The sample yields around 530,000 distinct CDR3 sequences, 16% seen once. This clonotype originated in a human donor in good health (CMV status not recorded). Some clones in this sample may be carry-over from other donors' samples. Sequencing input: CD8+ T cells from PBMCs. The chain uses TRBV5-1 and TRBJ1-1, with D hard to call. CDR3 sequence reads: CASSLANRNTEAFF. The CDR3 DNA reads TGCGCCAGCAGCTTGGCCAACAGAAACACTGAAGCTTTCTTT.